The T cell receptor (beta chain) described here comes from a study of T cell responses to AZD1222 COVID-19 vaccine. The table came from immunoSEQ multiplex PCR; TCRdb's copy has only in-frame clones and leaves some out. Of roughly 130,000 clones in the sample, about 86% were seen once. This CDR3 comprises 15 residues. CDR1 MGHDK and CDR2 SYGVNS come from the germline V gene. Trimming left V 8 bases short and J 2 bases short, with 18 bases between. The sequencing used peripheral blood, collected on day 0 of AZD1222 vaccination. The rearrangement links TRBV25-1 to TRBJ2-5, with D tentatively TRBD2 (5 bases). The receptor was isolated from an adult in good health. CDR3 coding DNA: TGTGCCAGCGGAGGAAAAGACCGCCCGCAAGAGACCCAGTACTTC. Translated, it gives CASGGKDRPQETQYF.